Each of the 7 T cell receptor beta chains below was sequenced from the same sample in a study of T-cell memory formation after mild COVID-19. Via MiXCR, TCRdb re-called the 5' RACE reads, giving one row per CDR3 protein. The repertoire holds 200,000 to 250,000 distinct CDR3 sequences, roughly 10% seen once, with 3.5% to 4% in the top ten. What was sequenced was PBMCs or a T cell subset sorted from them (not recorded which). These receptor sequences come from a man aged 18 to 29 who had mild COVID-19 (a few samples of this study predate the infection). Cell type and time point are not known.

This chain connects TRBV4-2 to TRBJ2-7, with 9 bases aligning to TRBD1. CDR1 is LGHNA and CDR2 is YNFKEQ in the germline V gene. The CDR3 consists of 14 residues. V trimming: 4 bases; J trimming: 6 bases; junction bases outside the gene matches: 7. CDR3 in amino acids: CASSPRTGEPEQYF. In DNA form, the CDR3 reads TGTGCCAGCAGCCCAAGGACAGGGGAGCCCGAGCAGTACTTC.

Many counts were recorded for this clonotype. The chain employs TRBV5-1 and TRBJ2-1, with 7 positions matching TRBD2. The junction had 9 bases not matched to a gene; V was cut back by 0 bases and J by 9 bases. Germline lookup yields CDR1 SGHRS and CDR2 YFSETQ. This CDR3 is built from 15 residues. CDR3: CASSLGSGERGEQFF. The CDR3 nucleotides read TGCGCCAGCAGCTTGGGAAGCGGGGAGCGGGGTGAGCAGTTCTTC.

In its sample, this clonotype was seen many times. V gene TRBV10-3 combines with J gene TRBJ2-7; TRBD1 agrees at 8 bases. The CDR3 is 16 residues long. Germline assignment: CDR1 ENHRY and CDR2 SYGVKD. The trim removed 1 base at V and 1 base at J, leaving 6 bases unmatched. CDR3 nucleotides: TGTGCCATCAGTGAGTACAGGACAGGGCGTTCCTACGAGCAGTACTTC. Protein sequence: CAISEYRTGRSYEQYF.

The chain joins TRBV5-1 to TRBJ2-2; 7 positions agree with TRBD2. J gave up 2 bases and V 6 bases, and 7 bases lay outside the gene matches. This CDR3 region has 15 residues. Germline CDR1 reads SGHRS; CDR2 reads YFSETQ. CDR3 nucleotides: TGCGCCAGCACCATCCTAGCGGCAAACACCGGGGAGCTGTTTTTT. Translating it yields CASTILAANTGELFF.

This clonotype was counted many times. J is TRBJ2-1 and V is TRBV24-1, with 10 bases that match TRBD1. The CDR3 contains 18 residues. Germline V lookup: CDR1 KGHDR, CDR2 SFDVKD. Trimming took 2 bases from V and 9 from J; bases not matched to a gene: 15. CDR3 amino acids: CATSDSTTPGQGLFEQFF. The CDR3 DNA sequence: TGTGCCACCAGTGATTCCACAACCCCGGGACAGGGGTTATTTGAGCAGTTCTTC.

CDR3 sequence reads: CSARDRAGGSSNQPQHF. In DNA, the CDR3 is TGCAGTGCTAGAGATCGGGCAGGGGGCTCCAGCAATCAGCCCCAGCATTTT. V and J are TRBV20-1 and TRBJ1-5; 8 bases are shared with TRBD1. Looked up from germline, CDR1 is DFQATT and CDR2 is SNEGSKA (reference sequence). The J segment lost 1 base and the V segment lost 0 bases, leaving 8 bases of the junction unmatched. The CDR3 consists of 17 residues.

There are a few counts of this clonotype. The gene calls are TRBV2 and TRBJ2-7; D gene uncertain. Trimming left V 1 base short and J 2 bases short, with 9 bases between. Germline V gene data show CDR1 as SNHLY and CDR2 as FYNNEI. The CDR3 sequence is 14 residues long. As DNA, the CDR3 is TGTGCCAGCAGTGAAGGGCAGGAAACCTACGAGCAGTACTTC. It encodes CASSEGQETYEQYF.